This T cell receptor beta chain was sequenced in a study of T cell responses to AZD1222 COVID-19 vaccine. Study-wide points: White British people made up most donors, females outnumbered males, and clonal diversity was possibly underestimated. The study identified only five to seven AZD1222 recipients as seropositive at baseline. No repertoire was sampled before or during the peak T cell response, only after it.

Assay: immunoSEQ multiplex PCR; the TCRdb copy retains only in-frame clones and omits some. The data show approximately 130,000 clones, approximately 93% seen once. The CDR3 covers 16 residues. V gave up 3 bases and J gave up 1 base; unmatched junction bases: 5. Germline CDR1 and CDR2: LGHDT and YNNKEL (reference sequence). For this clone: Its antigen is unidentified.

This specimen was peripheral blood, taken on day 0 of AZD1222 vaccination. This rearrangement joins TRBV3-1 (or the pseudogene TRBV3-2) to TRBJ2-3; 9 bases map to TRBD2. This receptor was obtained from an adult in good health. CDR3 loop: CASSHPSGRRTDTQYF. The CDR3 DNA follows: TGTGCCAGCAGCCATCCCAGCGGGAGGCGCACAGATACGCAGTATTTT.